The T cell receptor (beta chain) described here comes from a study of T-cell memory formation after mild COVID-19. V gave up 0 bases and J gave up 4 bases, with 10 bases separating them. This CDR3 has 15 residues. Germline-derived CDR1 and CDR2 are SGHAT and FQNNGV. From 5'RACE with constant-segment primers came TCR alpha and TCR beta cDNA libraries that carried sample barcodes and UMIs. TCRdb re-derived calls from the 5' RACE reads in MiXCR, one entry per CDR3 protein. Of under 400,000 distinct CDR3 sequences in the sample, 28% are singletons; the top ten hold roughly 13%. This clonotype was counted at least ten times.

The sequence was collected from an adult woman who had mild COVID-19 (a few samples of this study predate the infection). Cell type and time point are not known. The chain couples TRBV11-2 to TRBJ2-1; tentatively, D is TRBD2 (5 bases). The sequencing input was PBMCs or a T cell subset sorted from them (not recorded which). The CDR3 DNA reads TGTGCCAGCAGCTTAGATCTGTCGGGGTACAATGAGCAGTTCTTC. Protein sequence: CASSLDLSGYNEQFF.